The 11 T cell receptor beta chains listed next were all sequenced from one sample in a study of metastatic and nonmetastatic thyroid tumors. Patients underwent thyroid surgery, and none had received any treatment before it. TCRdb re-clonotyped the PCR reads through MiXCR. Here the sample spans almost 15,000 clones, approximately 30% being singletons. The sample comprised tumor tissue. These receptors came from a male donor with papillary thyroid cancer or a benign thyroid nodule (not recorded which). Some clones in this sample may be carry-over from other donors' samples.

Turning to this clone: One end of the junction fails to match germline, which may point to a read error. V is TRBV7-2 and J is TRBJ2-1, with 8 positions matching TRBD2. The end of the DNA fits TRBJ2-7 better, so the J call may be wrong. The germline CDR1 and CDR2 sequences are SGHTA and FQGNSA. The CDR3 runs 14 residues. The CDR3 loop reads CAISPVGLAGEQYF. The CDR3 nucleotides read TGTGCCATCAGCCCAGTTGGGCTAGCGGGTGAGCAGTACTTC.

The rearrangement joins TRBV4-3 to TRBJ2-6; D remains ambiguous. The V end was cut by 0 bases, the J end by 1 base, with 7 bases between. This CDR3 is 16 amino acids long. CDR1 is LGHNA, CDR2 YSLEER, per germline. CDR3 in amino acids: CASSQDGSSGANVLTF. The CDR3 bases are TGCGCCAGCAGCCAAGATGGGTCGTCTGGGGCCAACGTCCTGACTTTC.

The sample holds many counts of this clone. The chain combines TRBV28 with TRBJ1-2, with D possibly matching TRBD1 (5 bases). Per germline, CDR1 MDHEN and CDR2 SYDVKM. The CDR3 consists of 11 residues. V lost 7 bases and J 8 bases, leaving 11 bases between the germline ends. The CDR3 bases are TGTGCCAGCATGTTCGGGGGGGGCTACACCTTC. Its translation is CASMFGGGYTF.

This clone was counted ten times or more. The chain joins TRBV28 to TRBJ1-2; TRBD1 matches at 8 bases. The CDR3 covers 16 residues. The V and J ends lost 2 bases and 5 bases, in that order; junction bases with no gene match: 10. Germline V gene data show CDR1 as MDHEN and CDR2 as SYDVKM. The CDR3 is CASSLPTGAGLYGYTF. CDR3 nucleotide sequence: TGTGCCAGCAGTTTACCGACAGGGGCCGGGCTTTATGGCTACACCTTC.

Notes on this clone: A junction end diverges from the germline sequence, so it may reflect a read error. The chain recombines TRBV30 with TRBJ2-3; possible D gene TRBD2, 5 bases. Germline V gives CDR1 GTSNPN, CDR2 SVGIG (reference sequence). CDR3 length equals 14 residues. The CDR3 loop is CSWSVEGGADTQYF. In DNA form, the CDR3 reads TGTTCCTGGAGTGTAGAGGGTGGTGCAGATACGCAGTATTTT.

The rearrangement links TRBV24-1 to TRBJ2-1, with 7 bases matching TRBD2. V gave up 12 bases and J gave up 5 bases; unmatched junction bases: 15. The CDR3 is made up of 15 amino acids. Germline CDR1 is KGHDR and CDR2 is SFDVKD. In DNA, the CDR3 is TGTGCCTCAAGTGATCTTGGGCTAGCGGACAATGAGCAGTTCTTC. It yields the protein CASSDLGLADNEQFF.

Only a few counts were recorded for this clone. This chain links TRBV19 with TRBJ2-7; 7 bases align to TRBD1. There are 14 residues in the CDR3. With V trimmed by 4 bases and J by 2 bases, 5 bases remained unmatched. Germline V CDR1 and CDR2: LNHDA, SQIVND (reference sequence). The CDR3, as DNA: TGTGCCAGTAGTACCCGACAGGGAACCTACGAGCAGTACTTC. Its protein is CASSTRQGTYEQYF.

In this sample, this clone turned up a few times. The chain carries TRBV6-1 and TRBJ2-7; 9 nucleotides line up with TRBD2. The J segment lost 5 bases and the V segment lost 7 bases, leaving 9 bases of the junction unmatched. The germline gives CDR1 MNHNS, CDR2 SASEGT. This CDR3 region has 14 residues. DNA of the CDR3: TGTGCCAGCACTGCGGGAGGGCCTCCCAACGAGCAGTACTTC. Protein product: CASTAGGPPNEQYF.

As concerns this clone: As the CDR3 is not closed by the conserved phenylalanine or tryptophan, this likely results from a read error. The limits of the CDR3 on the DNA are not certain, so only TCRdb's listed CDR3 is given. The chain has TRBV29-1 and TRBJ1-2; the DNA was not compared with TRBD1, the D call given in the table. The CDR3 extends over 13 residues, inclusive of both ends. Germline-derived CDR1 and CDR2 are SQVTM and ANQGSEA. The CDR3 here is CSIEEQGAYGCTV.

The chain is built from TRBV5-1 and TRBJ2-3; 8 nucleotides line up with TRBD2. The CDR3 length is 14 residues. Looked up from germline, CDR1 is SGHRS and CDR2 is YFSETQ. The V gene end was trimmed by 0 bases and the J gene end by 5 bases; junction bases not matched to a gene: 2. The CDR3 sequence: CASSLERGQDTQYF. The CDR3 region has the DNA TGCGCCAGCAGCTTGGAGCGGGGGCAAGATACGCAGTATTTT.

This clone was detected many times. This chain uses TRBV5-1 with TRBJ1-2; D ambiguous. CDR3 length: 15 residues. The germline V gene has CDR1 SGHRS and CDR2 YFSETQ. V lost 0 bases, J lost 2 bases, and 11 bases lay in between. CDR3 residues: CASSLAPADNYGYTF. CDR3 in DNA: TGCGCCAGCAGCTTGGCCCCAGCAGACAACTATGGCTACACCTTC.